The next 31 T cell receptor beta chains were all read from a single sample in a study of shared clonotypes between healthy human individuals. Measured with immunoSEQ multiplex PCR; TCRdb has only the in-frame clones, and not every one. The repertoire has roughly 1,000,000 clones, more than 75% of them found once; the top ten carry roughly 0.56%. Sequencing input: memory CD4+ T cells from PBMCs. Subset here: CD45RA-negative fraction. These receptors all come from a man aged 18 to 30 in good health. Some clones in this sample may be carry-over from other donors' samples.

The chain employs TRBV5-1 and TRBJ1-1; 8 bases agree with TRBD1. V was clipped by 1 base and J by 6 bases; unmatched bases: 20. Germline CDR1 SGHRS, CDR2 YFSETQ. This CDR3 is built from 19 residues. The CDR3 DNA reads TGCGCCAGCAGCTTGACCTCCTTGGCAGGGGGCGCAGTAAGGTCTGAAGCTTTCTTT. Translated: CASSLTSLAGGAVRSEAFF.

This clone was recorded a few times. The rearrangement joins TRBV29-1 to TRBJ1-2; 8 bases are a match to TRBD1. Germline values: CDR1 SQVTM, CDR2 ANQGSEA. The CDR3 has 12 amino acids. V was clipped by 7 bases and J by 7 bases; unmatched bases: 8. CDR3 DNA sequence: TGCAGCGCCAAGACAGGGGTTCGTGGCTACACCTTC. Its translation is CSAKTGVRGYTF.

The V and J genes are TRBV28 and TRBJ2-2; 10 bases are shared with TRBD2. The CDR3 has 16 amino acids. Per germline, CDR1 MDHEN and CDR2 SYDVKM. J gave up 6 bases and V 3 bases, and 7 bases lay outside the gene matches. DNA of the CDR3: TGTGCCAGCAGTTTGAGAAAAGCGGGAGGGCCCGGGGAGCTGTTTTTT. Translation: CASSLRKAGGPGELFF.

This clone was detected only a few times. The chain recombines TRBV6-1 with TRBJ2-1; tentatively, D is TRBD1 (6 bases). The CDR3 has 12 residues. Germline-derived CDR1 and CDR2 are MNHNS and SASEGT. Trimming left V 10 bases short and J 13 bases short, with 20 bases between. The CDR3 DNA sequence: TGTGCCACCATGTACCTTCTAGGGGGACAGTTCTTC. This translates into CATMYLLGGQFF.

On this clone itself: Distinct nucleotide sequences in the sample also encode this CDR3. The V call is TRBV7-9, the J call TRBJ2-2; no definite D call. The ends were cut back, 2 bases at V and 5 bases at J, with 9 bases in the middle. The CDR3 contains 14 residues. Germline loops: CDR1 SEHNR, CDR2 FQNEAQ (reference sequence). CDR3 sequence: CASSLLRETGELFF. CDR3 in DNA: TGTGCCAGCAGCTTACTACGAGAAACCGGGGAGCTGTTTTTT. Filled out from reference TRBV7-9 and TRBJ2-2, the complete variable domain reads DTGVSQNPRHKITKRGQNVTFRCDPISEHNRLYWYRQTLGQGPEFLTYFQNEAQLEKSRLLSDRFSAERPKGSFSTLEIQRTEQGDSAMYLCASSLLRETGELFFGEGSRLTVL.

The V and J genes are TRBV7-2 and TRBJ1-4; 8 bases align to TRBD1. CDR3 size: 14 residues. V lost 5 bases, J lost 8 bases, and 7 bases stayed unmatched. In germline, CDR1 is SGHTA, CDR2 FQGNSA. CDR3 loop: CASSLQGEREKLFF. The CDR3 DNA reads TGTGCCAGCAGCCTACAGGGGGAGCGGGAAAAACTGTTTTTT.

This chain connects TRBV18 to TRBJ2-7, with TRBD2 matching 11 bases. The ends lost 3 bases at V and 0 bases at J; junction bases unmatched: 4. In germline, CDR1 is KGHSH, CDR2 LQKENI. The CDR3 spans 16 residues. The CDR3 spells CASSPGTSGASYEQYF. CDR3 bases: TGTGCCAGCTCACCTGGGACTAGCGGAGCCTCCTACGAGCAGTACTTC.

This chain links TRBV9 with TRBJ2-1; 7 bases line up with TRBD2. The germline gives CDR1 SGDLS, CDR2 YYNGEE. CDR3 size: 15 residues. Germline trimming cut 4 bases from V and 9 bases from J; bases unmatched to any gene: 13. The CDR3 DNA reads TGTGCCAGCAGCCCTCACGAGGCGGGAGCAAGTGAGCAGTTCTTC. Amino acids: CASSPHEAGASEQFF.

Worth noting for this clone: The same CDR3 arises from other DNA sequences in this sample as well. J is TRBJ1-5 and V is TRBV19; 9 nucleotides match TRBD1. The CDR3 is 16 residues long. The germline V gene has CDR1 LNHDA and CDR2 SQIVND (reference sequence). Trimming cost V 6 bases and J 2 bases; bases outside gene matches: 8. The CDR3 sequence is CASSSPGQGGNQPQHF. DNA of the CDR3: TGTGCCAGTAGCTCTCCGGGACAGGGTGGCAATCAGCCCCAGCATTTT.

The V gene is TRBV29-1, the J gene TRBJ2-7; 10 bases line up with TRBD2. The CDR3 sequence is 19 residues long. After removal of 4 bases from V and 3 bases from J, the junction contained 21 bases not matched to a gene. CDR1 SQVTM and CDR2 ANQGSEA come from the germline V gene. CDR3 in DNA: TGCAGCGTTGCCTGGGGAAACTTAGCGGGAGGCCTCCTCCGCTACGAGCAGTACTTC. This translates into CSVAWGNLAGGLLRYEQYF.

This chain uses TRBV28 with TRBJ1-2, with D perhaps TRBD1 (6 bases). The CDR3 consists of 13 residues. The V end lost 4 bases, the J end lost 4 bases, and 10 bases lay between the germline ends. Germline-derived CDR1 and CDR2 are MDHEN and SYDVKM. CDR3 DNA sequence: TGTGCCAGCAGTTACAGGGCCGTCTATGGCTACACCTTC. Protein sequence: CASSYRAVYGYTF.

The chain carries TRBV2 and TRBJ1-5; D is unresolved. The CDR3 contains 16 residues. The ends were cut back, 6 bases at V and 1 base at J, with 16 bases in the middle. Germline CDR1 SNHLY, CDR2 FYNNEI. CDR3 in amino acids: CASSYGRTGSNQPQHF. The CDR3 DNA sequence: TGTGCCAGCAGCTACGGGCGGACGGGAAGCAATCAGCCCCAGCATTTT.

This clone came up a few times. J is TRBJ2-7 and V is TRBV6-1; D gene uncertain. CDR1 MNHNS and CDR2 SASEGT come from the germline V gene. CDR3 length: 15 residues. Trimming removed 5 bases from V and 3 bases from J, with 17 bases in between. CDR3 DNA sequence: TGTGCCAGCAGTCCGTCTCAGGTCCTCCTCTACGAGCAGTACTTC. This sequence encodes CASSPSQVLLYEQYF.

A few counts support this clone. The genes are TRBV4-1 and TRBJ2-3, with D uncertain. Germline lookup yields CDR1 MGHRA and CDR2 YSYEKL. This CDR3 is 13 amino acids long. V was clipped by 4 bases and J by 3 bases, with 8 bases between them. The CDR3 here is CASSLDWTDTQYF. The DNA for the CDR3 is TGCGCCAGCAGCCTAGATTGGACAGATACGCAGTATTTT.

The chain carries TRBV4-3 and TRBJ1-1; D uncertain. Germline V gives CDR1 LGHNA, CDR2 YSLEER. This CDR3 has 15 amino acids. V was trimmed by 0 bases and J by 4 bases, leaving 12 bases between them. CDR3 loop: CASSQDQVLSTEAFF. CDR3 in DNA: TGCGCCAGCAGCCAAGATCAAGTTTTGTCCACTGAAGCTTTCTTT.

The chain couples TRBV6-1 to TRBJ1-1; 9 bases are a match to TRBD1. Per germline, CDR1 MNHNS and CDR2 SASEGT. There are 12 residues in the CDR3. V was clipped by 3 bases and J by 14 bases; unmatched bases: 7. The CDR3 DNA reads TGTGCCAGCAGTGAGCCGGACAGGGGTAACTTCTTT. It is translated as CASSEPDRGNFF.

This clone was seen many times. This chain links TRBV4-2 with TRBJ2-7; a possible D gene is TRBD1 (6 bases). Trimming pared 1 base from V and 3 bases from J, leaving 10 bases between. The CDR3 extends over 14 amino acids. Germline-derived CDR1 and CDR2 are LGHNA and YNFKEQ. CDR3 amino acids: CASSQGRTVYEQYF. The CDR3 coding sequence is TGTGCCAGCAGCCAAGGAAGGACAGTCTACGAGCAGTACTTC.

This sequence joins TRBV29-1 and TRBJ2-1; D is uncertain. This CDR3 contains 12 residues. In germline, CDR1 is SQVTM, CDR2 ANQGSEA. Trimming removed 4 bases at V and 1 base at J, with 5 bases between. The CDR3, as DNA: TGCAGCGTTGTGAGGTCCTACAATGAGCAGTTCTTC. It yields the protein CSVVRSYNEQFF.

As for this clone: The same CDR3 also results from other DNA sequences found in this sample. V is TRBV7-2 and J is TRBJ1-1; D is unclear. The germline V and J ends were trimmed by 1 base and 0 bases, with 9 bases remaining between them. The CDR3 runs 15 residues. Germline CDR1 is SGHTA and CDR2 is FQGNSA. The CDR3 region has the DNA TGTGCCAGCAGCTTAGGAGGTTCGGTGAACACTGAAGCTTTCTTT. Protein sequence: CASSLGGSVNTEAFF.

The V and J genes are TRBV6-1 and TRBJ1-1; tentatively, D is TRBD1 (5 bases). Trimming took 6 bases from V and 0 from J, leaving 11 bases between them. CDR1 and CDR2 (germline): MNHNS, SASEGT. The CDR3 totals 14 residues. The DNA for the CDR3 is TGTGCCAGCAGCGACAGACAGATGAACACTGAAGCTTTCTTT. This sequence encodes CASSDRQMNTEAFF.

This chain links TRBV5-1 with TRBJ2-7; D is ambiguous. Deletions cut 4 bases from V and 2 bases from J, with 13 bases between. CDR3 length: 14 residues. CDR1 is SGHRS, CDR2 YFSETQ, per germline. CDR3 in amino acids: CASSPKAATYEQYF. The CDR3 DNA is TGCGCCAGCAGCCCCAAGGCGGCCACCTACGAGCAGTACTTC.

V and J are TRBV28 and TRBJ1-3; TRBD1 might be the D (5 bases). Trimming shortened V by 6 bases and J by 0 bases, and 15 bases separated the two germline ends. The germline gives CDR1 MDHEN, CDR2 SYDVKM. The CDR3 consists of 16 residues. Written as DNA, the CDR3 is TGTGCCAGCAGCCGCGAGGGACTGATCTCTGGAAACACCATATATTTT. It yields the protein CASSREGLISGNTIYF.

V gene TRBV6-1 combines with J gene TRBJ2-5; D not resolved. Germline V CDR1 and CDR2: MNHNS, SASEGT. The CDR3 runs 11 residues. Trimming took off 2 bases at V and 10 bases at J, with 8 bases between the two ends. The CDR3, as DNA: TGTGCCAGCAGTGAACCCCTGGGCCAGTACTTC. Protein: CASSEPLGQYF.

This clone was detected many times. Other DNA sequences in the same sample also yield this CDR3. The V and J genes are TRBV7-9 and TRBJ1-3, with no clear D. V was clipped by 6 bases and J by 4 bases, with 7 bases between them. The CDR3 consists of 12 residues. Germline-derived CDR1 and CDR2 are SEHNR and FQNEAQ (reference sequence). CDR3 sequence reads: CASSPSGNTIYF. The CDR3 DNA sequence: TGTGCCAGCAGTCCCTCAGGAAACACCATATATTTT.

In regard to this clone: The sample carries other DNA sequences with the same CDR3. The chain links TRBV7-9 to TRBJ2-7, with 9 bases fitting TRBD1. The CDR3 spans 13 residues. The junction had 4 bases not matched to a gene; V was cut back by 5 bases and J by 5 bases. CDR1 and CDR2 (germline): SEHNR, FQNEAQ (reference sequence). CDR3 nucleotides: TGTGCCAGCAGCCGGGGACAGGGTAACGAGCAGTACTTC. This codes for CASSRGQGNEQYF.

The chain joins TRBV5-5 to TRBJ1-2; 9 bases match TRBD1. There are 18 residues in the CDR3. Germline lookup yields CDR1 SGHKS and CDR2 YYEKEE (reference sequence). V was clipped by 6 bases and J by 5 bases; unmatched bases: 20. The CDR3 DNA sequence: TGTGCCAGCAACCCGCGGGGGAACGGACAGGGGCTTTGGTATGGCTACACCTTC. Translating gives CASNPRGNGQGLWYGYTF.

A single count supports this clone. This sequence joins TRBV5-6 and TRBJ1-4, with 8 nucleotides matching TRBD1. Germline V gives CDR1 SGHDT, CDR2 YYEEEE. The CDR3 spans 14 residues. V shed 3 bases, J shed 7 bases, and the junction held 5 bases outside the gene matches. The CDR3 loop reads CASSSGGSVEKLFF. CDR3 in DNA: TGTGCCAGCAGCTCAGGGGGCTCAGTTGAAAAACTGTTTTTT.

The V call is TRBV15, the J call TRBJ2-5; 14 positions agree with TRBD2. This CDR3 spans 17 amino acids. V was clipped by 4 bases and J by 4 bases; unmatched bases: 8. CDR1 and CDR2 (germline): LNHNV, YYDKDF (reference sequence). The CDR3 sequence is CATSNPGLAGERETQYF. The CDR3 bases are TGTGCCACCAGCAACCCGGGACTAGCGGGAGAACGAGAGACCCAGTACTTC.

The rearrangement links TRBV6-1 to TRBJ2-7, with D unclear. This CDR3 region has 15 residues. Germline CDR1 MNHNS, CDR2 SASEGT. Trimming removed 7 bases from V and 0 bases from J, with 16 bases in between. CDR3 protein: CASTNRPTLSYEQYF. The CDR3 DNA reads TGTGCCAGCACCAATCGACCGACGCTCTCCTACGAGCAGTACTTC.

The V and J genes are TRBV28 and TRBJ2-7; no reliable D call. The CDR3 runs to 13 residues. The ends were cut back, 3 bases at V and 1 base at J, with 7 bases in the middle. Germline-derived CDR1 and CDR2 are MDHEN and SYDVKM. For the CDR3, the DNA is TGTGCCAGCAGTTTTCGGCTATCCTACGAGCAGTACTTC. Protein: CASSFRLSYEQYF.

The gene calls are TRBV4-3 and TRBJ2-3, with D unresolved. The CDR3 extends over 15 amino acids. V was shortened by 2 bases and J by 4 bases, with 13 bases between the two germline ends. Germline CDR1 reads LGHNA; CDR2 reads YSLEER. CDR3 sequence: CASSQRYSFPDTQYF. CDR3 DNA: TGCGCCAGCAGCCAACGGTACAGTTTTCCAGATACGCAGTATTTT.